This T cell receptor beta chain originates from a study of T cells in localized non-small cell lung cancer. Method: immunoSEQ multiplex PCR; TCRdb's copy keeps in-frame clones and lacks some. The data show 50,000 to 55,000 clones, around nine tenths seen once. A word on this clone: No antigen is known for it.

This CDR3 region has 16 residues. V dropped 0 bases and J dropped 0 bases, with 6 bases sitting between them. CDR1 is SGHAT and CDR2 is FQNNGV in the germline V gene. Notes on the study in general: Investigators sequenced only a single tumor region, leaving heterogeneity possible. Within adjacent lung there appeared a median approximately 59 of the top 100 tumor clones. In the blood, greater T cell density corresponded to longer overall survival. T cell clonality was highest in uninvolved adjacent lung, above tumor.

The receptor's source is a female donor with stage II lung adenocarcinoma. The sample here was PBMCs, taken before any cancer treatment. The V gene is TRBV11-2, the J gene TRBJ2-6; unclear D gene. The CDR3 here is CASSLDRSSGANVLTF. In DNA form, the CDR3 reads TGTGCCAGCAGCTTAGACAGAAGCTCTGGGGCCAACGTCCTGACTTTC. Combining the CDR3 with reference TRBV11-2 and TRBJ2-6 gives the whole variable domain EAGVAQSPRYKIIEKRQSVAFWCNPISGHATLYWYQQILGQGPKLLIQFQNNGVVDDSQLPKDRFSAERLKGVDSTLKIQPAKLEDSAVYLCASSLDRSSGANVLTFGAGSRLTVL.